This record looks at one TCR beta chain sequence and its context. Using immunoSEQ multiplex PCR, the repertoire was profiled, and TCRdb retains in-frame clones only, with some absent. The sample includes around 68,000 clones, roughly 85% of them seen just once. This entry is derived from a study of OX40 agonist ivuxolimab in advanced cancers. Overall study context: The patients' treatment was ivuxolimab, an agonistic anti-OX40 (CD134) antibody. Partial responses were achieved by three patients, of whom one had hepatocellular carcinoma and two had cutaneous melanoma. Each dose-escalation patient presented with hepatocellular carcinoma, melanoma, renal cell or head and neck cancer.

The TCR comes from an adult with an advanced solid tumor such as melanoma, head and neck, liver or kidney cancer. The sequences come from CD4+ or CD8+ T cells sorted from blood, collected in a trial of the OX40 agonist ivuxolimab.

This CDR3 reads CASSVSTGGNTEAFF. In DNA form, the CDR3 reads TGTGCCAGCAGCGTTTCGACAGGGGGTAACACTGAAGCTTTCTTT. The chain uses TRBV9 and TRBJ1-1; 9 bases fit TRBD1. The CDR3 length is 15 residues. V trimming: 2 bases; J trimming: 2 bases; junction bases outside the gene matches: 4. Germline V lookup: CDR1 SGDLS, CDR2 YYNGEE.